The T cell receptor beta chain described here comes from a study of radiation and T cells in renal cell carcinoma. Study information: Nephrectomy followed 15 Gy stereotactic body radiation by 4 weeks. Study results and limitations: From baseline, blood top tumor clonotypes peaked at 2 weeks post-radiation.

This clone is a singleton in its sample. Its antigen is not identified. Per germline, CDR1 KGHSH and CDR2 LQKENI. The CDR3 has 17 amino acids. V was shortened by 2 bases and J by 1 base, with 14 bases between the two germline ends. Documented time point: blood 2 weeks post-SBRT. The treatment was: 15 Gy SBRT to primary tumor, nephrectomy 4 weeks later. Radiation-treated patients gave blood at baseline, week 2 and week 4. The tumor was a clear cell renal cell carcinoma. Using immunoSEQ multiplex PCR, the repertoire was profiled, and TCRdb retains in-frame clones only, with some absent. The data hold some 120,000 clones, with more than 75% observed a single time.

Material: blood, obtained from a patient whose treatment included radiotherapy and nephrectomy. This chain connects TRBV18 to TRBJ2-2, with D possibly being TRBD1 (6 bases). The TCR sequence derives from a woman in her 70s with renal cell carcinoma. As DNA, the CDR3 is TGTGCCAGCTCACCAGTCATACAGGGAAGGAACACCGGGGAGCTGTTTTTT. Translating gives CASSPVIQGRNTGELFF.